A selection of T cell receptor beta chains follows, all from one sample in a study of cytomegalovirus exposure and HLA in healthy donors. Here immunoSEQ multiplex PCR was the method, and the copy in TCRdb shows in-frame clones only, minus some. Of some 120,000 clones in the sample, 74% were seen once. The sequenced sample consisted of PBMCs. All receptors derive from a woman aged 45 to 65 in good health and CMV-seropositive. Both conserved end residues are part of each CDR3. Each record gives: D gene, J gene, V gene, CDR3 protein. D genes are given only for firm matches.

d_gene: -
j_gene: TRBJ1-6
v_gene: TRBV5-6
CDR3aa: CASSFDGRASPLHF

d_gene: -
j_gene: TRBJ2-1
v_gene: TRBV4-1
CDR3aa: CASSHPDSSYNEQFF

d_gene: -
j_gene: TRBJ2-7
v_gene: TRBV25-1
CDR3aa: CASSESKAMYF

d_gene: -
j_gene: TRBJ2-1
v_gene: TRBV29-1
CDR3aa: CSVDLGGGGRGEQFF

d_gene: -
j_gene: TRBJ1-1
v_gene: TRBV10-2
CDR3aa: CASREQPGTEAFF

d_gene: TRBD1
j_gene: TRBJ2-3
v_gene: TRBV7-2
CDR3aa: CASSLRQGIVDTQYF

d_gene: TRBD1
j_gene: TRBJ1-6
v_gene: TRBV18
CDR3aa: CASSPKGAESPLHF

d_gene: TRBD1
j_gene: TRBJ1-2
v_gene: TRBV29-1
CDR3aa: CSVGDSNYGYTF

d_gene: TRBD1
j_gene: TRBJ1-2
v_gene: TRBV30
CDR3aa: CAWKRQGVYGYTF

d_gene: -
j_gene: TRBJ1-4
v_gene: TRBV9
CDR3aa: CASSTRGTGGTNEKLFF

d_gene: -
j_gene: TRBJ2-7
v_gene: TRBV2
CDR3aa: CASSEIFSAGSYEQYF

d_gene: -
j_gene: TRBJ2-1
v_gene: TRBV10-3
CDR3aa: CAIAARYNEQFF

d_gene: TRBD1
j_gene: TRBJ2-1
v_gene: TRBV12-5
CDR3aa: CASWAGQGYNEQFF

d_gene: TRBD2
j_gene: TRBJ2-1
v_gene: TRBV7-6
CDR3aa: CASSPWTSGNSYNEQFF

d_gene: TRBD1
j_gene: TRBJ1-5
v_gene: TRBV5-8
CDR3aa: CASSLGDRGDQPQHF

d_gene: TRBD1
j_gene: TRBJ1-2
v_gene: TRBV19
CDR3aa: CASSTDRGHGYTF

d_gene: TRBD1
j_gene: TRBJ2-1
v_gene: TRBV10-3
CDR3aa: CASTTGVSNEQFF

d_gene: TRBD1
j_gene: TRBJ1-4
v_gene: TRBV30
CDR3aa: CAWSEGQGREKLFF

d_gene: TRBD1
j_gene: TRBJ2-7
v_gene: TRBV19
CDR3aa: CASGTGGWEQYF

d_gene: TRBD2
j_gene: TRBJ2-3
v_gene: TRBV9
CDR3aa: CASSVGSSGGTDTQYF

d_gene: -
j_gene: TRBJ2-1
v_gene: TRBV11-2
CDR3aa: CASSGGPDNEQFF

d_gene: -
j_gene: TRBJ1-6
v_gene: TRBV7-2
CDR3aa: CASAPAGTYNSPLHF